This T cell receptor (beta chain) was sequenced in a study of blood T cells in healthy people across ages. Total RNA was isolated from each sample in quantities of at least 5 micrograms. CDR3 length: 14 residues. V was cut by 0 bases and J by 5 bases, with 9 bases left in between. CDR1 is MNHNY, CDR2 SVGAGI, per germline (reference sequence). Sample-barcoded 5' priming and a J-beta primer mix drove a second PCR of 7 to 11 cycles. TCRdb ran MiXCR on the 5' RACE reads and lists one entry per CDR3 protein. Among over 1,500,000 distinct CDR3 sequences listed, around 40% were seen once. The genes are TRBV6-6 and TRBJ2-3, with D perhaps matching TRBD2 (5 bases). The sequenced sample consisted of blood. This receptor was identified in a human donor in good health. Here the CDR3 reads CASSYSSRGDTQYF. For the CDR3, the DNA is TGTGCCAGCAGTTACTCCAGTCGGGGAGATACGCAGTATTTT.